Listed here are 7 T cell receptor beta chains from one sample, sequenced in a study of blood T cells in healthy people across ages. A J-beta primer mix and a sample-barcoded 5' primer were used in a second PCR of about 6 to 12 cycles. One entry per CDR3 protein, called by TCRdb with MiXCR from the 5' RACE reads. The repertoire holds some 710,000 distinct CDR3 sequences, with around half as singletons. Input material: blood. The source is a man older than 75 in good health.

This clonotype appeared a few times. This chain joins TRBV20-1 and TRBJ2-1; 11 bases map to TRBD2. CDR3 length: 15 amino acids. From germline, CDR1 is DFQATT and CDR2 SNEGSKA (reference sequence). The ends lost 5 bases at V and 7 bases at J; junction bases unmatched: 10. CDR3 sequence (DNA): TGCAGTGCTTATGCTATCCGACTAGCGGGAAATGAGCAGTTCTTC. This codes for CSAYAIRLAGNEQFF.

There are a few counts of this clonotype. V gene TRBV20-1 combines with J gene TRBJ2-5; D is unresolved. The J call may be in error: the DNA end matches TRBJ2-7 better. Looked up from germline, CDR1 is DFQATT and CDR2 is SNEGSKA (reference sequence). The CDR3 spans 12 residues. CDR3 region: CSASPFGYEQYF. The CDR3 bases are TGCAGTGCTAGTCCATTCGGGTACGAGCAGTACTTC.

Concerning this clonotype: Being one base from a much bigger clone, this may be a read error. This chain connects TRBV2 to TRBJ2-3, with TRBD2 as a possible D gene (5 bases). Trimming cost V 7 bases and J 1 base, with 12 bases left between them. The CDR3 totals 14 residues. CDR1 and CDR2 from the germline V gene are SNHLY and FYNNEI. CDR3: CASKVRAGTDTQYF. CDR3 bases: TGTGCCAGCAAAGTACGAGCGGGCACAGATACGCAGTATTTT.

In DNA, the CDR3 is TGTGCCAGCTCACCACAGCGTATTCAGAACACTGAAGCTTTCTTT. It specifies CASSPQRIQNTEAFF. The J gene is TRBJ1-1, the V gene TRBV18, with D uncertain. V dropped 1 base and J dropped 1 base, with 10 bases sitting between them. The CDR3 sequence is 15 residues long. The germline V gene has CDR1 KGHSH and CDR2 LQKENI.

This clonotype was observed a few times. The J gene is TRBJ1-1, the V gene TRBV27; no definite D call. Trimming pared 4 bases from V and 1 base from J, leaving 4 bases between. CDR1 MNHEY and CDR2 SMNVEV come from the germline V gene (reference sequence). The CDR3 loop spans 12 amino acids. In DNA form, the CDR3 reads TGTGCCAGCAGTTGGAGGAACACTGAAGCTTTCTTT. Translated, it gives CASSWRNTEAFF.

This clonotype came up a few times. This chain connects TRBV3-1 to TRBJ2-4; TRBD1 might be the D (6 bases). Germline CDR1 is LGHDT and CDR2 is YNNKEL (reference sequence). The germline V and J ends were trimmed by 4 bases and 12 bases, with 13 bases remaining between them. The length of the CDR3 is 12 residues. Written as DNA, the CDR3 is TGTGCCAGCAGCCCGACAGGAACAGCTCAGTACTTC. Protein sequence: CASSPTGTAQYF.

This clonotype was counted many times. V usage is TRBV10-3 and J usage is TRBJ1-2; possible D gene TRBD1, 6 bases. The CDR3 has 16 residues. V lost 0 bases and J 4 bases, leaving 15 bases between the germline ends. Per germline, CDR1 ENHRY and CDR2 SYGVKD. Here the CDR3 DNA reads TGTGCCATCAGTGAGTCTGGCAGGGGACTCACCTATGGCTACACCTTC. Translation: CAISESGRGLTYGYTF.